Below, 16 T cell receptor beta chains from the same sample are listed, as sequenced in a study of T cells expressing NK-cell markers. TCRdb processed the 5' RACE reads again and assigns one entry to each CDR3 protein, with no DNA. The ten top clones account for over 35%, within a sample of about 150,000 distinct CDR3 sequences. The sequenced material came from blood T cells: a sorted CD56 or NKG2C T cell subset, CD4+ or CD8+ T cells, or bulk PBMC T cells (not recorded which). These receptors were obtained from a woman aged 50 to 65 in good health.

Here the CDR3 reads CASSLQSSGSSTQYF. The chain carries TRBV7-9 and TRBJ2-3; TCRdb lists TRBD2, though no DNA is available to test this call. Germline V gene lookup returns CDR1 SEHNR and CDR2 FQNEAQ (reference sequence). The CDR3 is made up of 15 amino acids.

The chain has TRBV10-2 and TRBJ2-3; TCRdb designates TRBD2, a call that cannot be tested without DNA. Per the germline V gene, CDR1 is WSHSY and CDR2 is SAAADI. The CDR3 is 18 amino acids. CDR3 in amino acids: CASRWLAGGGTSTDTQYF.

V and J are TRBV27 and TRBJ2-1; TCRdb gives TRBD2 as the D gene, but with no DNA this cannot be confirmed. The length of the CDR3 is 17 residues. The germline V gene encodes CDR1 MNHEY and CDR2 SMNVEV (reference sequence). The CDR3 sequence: CASSTPREGAPYNEQFF.

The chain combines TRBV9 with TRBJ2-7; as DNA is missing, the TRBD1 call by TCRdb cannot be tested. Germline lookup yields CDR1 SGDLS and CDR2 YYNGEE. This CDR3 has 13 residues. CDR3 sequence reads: CASSVGAGAEQYF.

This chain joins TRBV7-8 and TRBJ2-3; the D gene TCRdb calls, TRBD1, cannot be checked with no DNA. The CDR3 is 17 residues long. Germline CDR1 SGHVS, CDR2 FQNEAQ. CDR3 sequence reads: CASSLEGGTASTDTQYF.

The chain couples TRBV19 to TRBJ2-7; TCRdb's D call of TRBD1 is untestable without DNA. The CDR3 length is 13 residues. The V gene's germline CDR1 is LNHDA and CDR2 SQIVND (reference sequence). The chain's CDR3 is CASSPPLSYEQYF.

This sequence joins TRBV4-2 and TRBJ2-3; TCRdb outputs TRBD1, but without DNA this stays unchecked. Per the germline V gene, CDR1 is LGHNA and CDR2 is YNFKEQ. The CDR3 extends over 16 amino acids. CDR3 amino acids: CASSPEVTGGADTQYF.

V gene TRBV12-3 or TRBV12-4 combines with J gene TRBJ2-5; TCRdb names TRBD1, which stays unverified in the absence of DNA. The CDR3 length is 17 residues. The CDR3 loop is CASSFFGDTMYQETQYF.

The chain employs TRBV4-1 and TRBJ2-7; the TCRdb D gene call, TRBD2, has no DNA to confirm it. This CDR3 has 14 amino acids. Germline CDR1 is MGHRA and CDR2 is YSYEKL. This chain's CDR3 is CASSQPSSSYEQYF.

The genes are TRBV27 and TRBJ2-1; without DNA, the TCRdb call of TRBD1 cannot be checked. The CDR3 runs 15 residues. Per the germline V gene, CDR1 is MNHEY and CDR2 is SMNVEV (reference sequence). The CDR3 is CASTRGTASYNEQFF.

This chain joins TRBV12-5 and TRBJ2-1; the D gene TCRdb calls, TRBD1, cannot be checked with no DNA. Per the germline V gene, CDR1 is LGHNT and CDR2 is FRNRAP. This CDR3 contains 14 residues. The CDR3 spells CASQSGSSYNEQFF.

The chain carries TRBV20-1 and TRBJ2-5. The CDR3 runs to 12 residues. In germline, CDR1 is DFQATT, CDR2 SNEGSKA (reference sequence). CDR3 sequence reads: CSASDSQETQYF.

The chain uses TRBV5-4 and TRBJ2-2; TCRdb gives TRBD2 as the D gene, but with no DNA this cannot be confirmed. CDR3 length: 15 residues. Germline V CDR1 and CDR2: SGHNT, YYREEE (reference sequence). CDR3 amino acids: CASSLILQGTGELFF.

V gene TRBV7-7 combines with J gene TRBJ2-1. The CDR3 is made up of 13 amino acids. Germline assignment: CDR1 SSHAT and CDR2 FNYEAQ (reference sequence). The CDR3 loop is CASSLGGSVEQFF.

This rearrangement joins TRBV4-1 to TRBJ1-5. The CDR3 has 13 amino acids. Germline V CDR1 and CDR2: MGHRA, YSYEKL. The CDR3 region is CASSQAINQPQHF.

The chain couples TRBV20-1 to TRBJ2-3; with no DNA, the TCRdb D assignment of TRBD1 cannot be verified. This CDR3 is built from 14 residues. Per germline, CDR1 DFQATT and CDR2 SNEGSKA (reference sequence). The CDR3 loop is CSAIGQGGTDTQYF.